Shown below are 24 T cell receptor beta chains from a single sample sequenced in a study of blood T cell repertoires in COVID-19. The protocol was immunoSEQ multiplex PCR, while the TCRdb copy is restricted to in-frame clones and leaves out a portion. The table lists about 250,000 clones, about 90% of them singletons, with around 3.3% in the top ten. The sample comprised peripheral blood. Every receptor here comes from a man aged 18 to 30 with active or convalescent COVID-19.

The rearrangement links TRBV13 to TRBJ2-7, with D possibly being TRBD1 (6 bases). The CDR3 consists of 12 residues. V lost 3 bases to trimming and J lost 6 bases, with 9 bases between them. Looked up from germline, CDR1 is PRHDT and CDR2 is FYEKMQ (reference sequence). The CDR3 spells CASSFRGGEQYF. CDR3 in DNA: TGTGCCAGCAGCTTCAGAGGGGGCGAGCAGTACTTC.

This chain links TRBV27 with TRBJ2-3; 13 bases fit TRBD2. After removal of 5 bases from V and 3 bases from J, the junction contained 5 bases not matched to a gene. CDR1 is MNHEY and CDR2 is SMNVEV in the germline V gene (reference sequence). CDR3 length: 16 amino acids. The CDR3 coding sequence is TGTGCCAGCAGTCTTACTAGCGGGGGGGCGACAGATACGCAGTATTTT. Encoded protein: CASSLTSGGATDTQYF.

This chain uses TRBV6-5 with TRBJ1-5, with 8 bases aligning to TRBD1. Looked up from germline, CDR1 is MNHEY and CDR2 is SVGAGI. CDR3 length: 15 residues. J gave up 3 bases and V 5 bases, and 6 bases lay outside the gene matches. The CDR3 spells CASSPGTGYNQPQHF. CDR3 nucleotide sequence: TGTGCCAGCAGTCCCGGGACAGGCTACAATCAGCCCCAGCATTTT.

A word on this clone: Additional DNA sequences in this sample encode the identical CDR3. The V gene is TRBV5-1, the J gene TRBJ1-1; 7 nucleotides line up with TRBD1. Germline V gene data show CDR1 as SGHRS and CDR2 as YFSETQ. V trimming: 2 bases; J trimming: 0 bases; junction bases outside the gene matches: 1. CDR3 size: 14 residues. This CDR3 is CASSLTGVNTEAFF. The CDR3 bases are TGCGCCAGCAGCTTAACAGGGGTGAACACTGAAGCTTTCTTT.

The chain couples TRBV5-4 to TRBJ2-1, with D perhaps TRBD2 (5 bases). The V gene lost 1 base and the J gene lost 8 bases, with 10 bases spanning the gap. The CDR3 length is 13 residues. Germline assignment: CDR1 SGHNT and CDR2 YYREEE (reference sequence). In DNA form, the CDR3 reads TGTGCCAGCAGCTTGATGTGGCGGGATGAGCAGTTCTTC. Its protein product is CASSLMWRDEQFF.

V usage is TRBV7-9 and J usage is TRBJ2-1; TRBD2 agrees at 8 bases. This CDR3 region has 15 residues. Per germline, CDR1 SEHNR and CDR2 FQNEAQ (reference sequence). V lost 4 bases to trimming and J lost 2 bases; unmatched junction nucleotides: 4. The chain's CDR3 is CASSSGTSPYNEQFF. The CDR3 DNA reads TGTGCCAGCAGCTCCGGGACTAGTCCCTACAATGAGCAGTTCTTC. Complete variable domain (other parts from reference TRBV7-9 and TRBJ2-1): DTGVSQNPRHKITKRGQNVTFRCDPISEHNRLYWYRQTLGQGPEFLTYFQNEAQLEKSRLLSDRFSAERPKGSFSTLEIQRTEQGDSAMYLCASSSGTSPYNEQFFGPGTRLTVL.

This clone came up once. The chain carries TRBV7-9 and TRBJ1-5, with unresolved D. In germline, CDR1 is SEHNR, CDR2 FQNEAQ (reference sequence). The V gene lost 5 bases and the J gene lost 2 bases, with 16 bases spanning the gap. The CDR3 contains 16 residues. CDR3 DNA sequence: TGTGCCAGCAGCCAAGGAGCCTTCAAAGGCAATCAGCCCCAGCATTTT. Residues: CASSQGAFKGNQPQHF. The variable domain in full, completed from reference TRBV7-9 and TRBJ1-5, reads DTGVSQNPRHKITKRGQNVTFRCDPISEHNRLYWYRQTLGQGPEFLTYFQNEAQLEKSRLLSDRFSAERPKGSFSTLEIQRTEQGDSAMYLCASSQGAFKGNQPQHFGDGTRLSIL.

This clone was observed a few times. J is TRBJ1-2 and V is TRBV19, with TRBD1 identical over 7 bases. After removal of 4 bases from V and 7 bases from J, the junction contained 3 bases not matched to a gene. Germline V CDR1 and CDR2: LNHDA, SQIVND (reference sequence). This CDR3 has 12 amino acids. For the CDR3, the DNA is TGTGCCAGTAGTAGCTCAGGGGGTGGCTACACCTTC. This gives the protein CASSSSGGGYTF.

This chain connects TRBV29-1 to TRBJ2-2; TRBD1 is a possible D gene (5 bases). Germline lookup yields CDR1 SQVTM and CDR2 ANQGSEA. V dropped 2 bases and J dropped 5 bases, with 9 bases sitting between them. The CDR3 extends over 13 amino acids. The CDR3 DNA reads TGCAGCGTTGAACAGGGTATAACCGGGGAGCTGTTTTTT. It specifies CSVEQGITGELFF.

The CDR3 nucleotides are TGTGCCAGCAGTTACACCGACAGGGGGGATGAAGCTTTCTTT. This encodes CASSYTDRGDEAFF. V and J are TRBV6-5 and TRBJ1-1; the match to TRBD1 covers 9 bases. CDR3 length equals 14 residues. After removal of 2 bases from V and 7 bases from J, the junction contained 5 bases not matched to a gene. CDR1 and CDR2 from the germline V gene are MNHEY and SVGAGI.

The chain couples TRBV28 to TRBJ1-2; D might be TRBD1 (6 bases). Germline V gene lookup returns CDR1 MDHEN and CDR2 SYDVKM. Trimming took off 5 bases at V and 3 bases at J, with 13 bases between the two ends. The CDR3 loop spans 14 amino acids. The CDR3 loop is CASSRGGIYYGYTF. DNA of the CDR3: TGTGCCAGCAGTAGGGGGGGGATCTACTATGGCTACACCTTC.

The gene calls are TRBV16 and TRBJ1-1; no definite D call. This CDR3 spans 14 amino acids. V lost 1 base, J lost 5 bases, and 11 bases lay in between. Per the germline V gene, CDR1 is KGHSY and CDR2 is FQNENV. The CDR3 protein is CASSQFGQPTEAFF. CDR3 nucleotides: TGTGCCAGCAGCCAATTTGGGCAGCCGACTGAAGCTTTCTTT. Full variable domain (rest looked up from reference TRBV16 and TRBJ1-1): GEEVAQTPKHLVRGEGQKAKLYCAPIKGHSYVFWYQQVLKNEFKFLISFQNENVFDETGMPKERFSAKCLPNSPCSLEIQATKLEDSAVYFCASSQFGQPTEAFFGQGTRLTVV.

This clone was detected a few times. V usage is TRBV30 and J usage is TRBJ1-6, with D possibly being TRBD1 (6 bases). The CDR3 is 14 amino acids. The germline V gene encodes CDR1 GTSNPN and CDR2 SVGIG (reference sequence). Trimming removed 0 bases from V and 4 bases from J, with 7 bases in between. The CDR3 DNA reads as TGTGCCTGGAGTGTACAGGGTTATAATTCACCCCTCCACTTT. Translation gives CAWSVQGYNSPLHF.

The V gene is TRBV6-5, the J gene TRBJ2-3; no firm D call. This CDR3 spans 13 amino acids. The V and J ends lost 2 bases and 3 bases respectively, with 6 bases between them. The germline V gene has CDR1 MNHEY and CDR2 SVGAGI. The CDR3 DNA is TGTGCCAGCAGTTACCGCGGAACAGATACGCAGTATTTT. This translates into CASSYRGTDTQYF.

The genes are TRBV6-5 and TRBJ1-4, with 8 positions matching TRBD1. This CDR3 is 12 amino acids long. V lost 9 bases and J lost 10; bases outside the gene matches: 7. Germline V gene sequence: CDR1 MNHEY, CDR2 SVGAGI. CDR3 bases: TGTGCCAGAATAAACAGGGGGGGAAAACTGTTTTTT. Translated: CARINRGGKLFF.

This clone was observed once. The genes are TRBV2 and TRBJ1-2; weak D call: TRBD1 (6 bases). Germline V gene lookup returns CDR1 SNHLY and CDR2 FYNNEI. The CDR3 has 12 amino acids. The V and J ends lost 6 bases and 7 bases respectively, with 12 bases between them. CDR3 region: CASSQTGSGYTF. CDR3 coding DNA: TGTGCCAGCAGCCAGACAGGCAGTGGCTACACCTTC.

The rearrangement joins TRBV4-3 to TRBJ2-3; 9 bases are shared with TRBD2. The CDR3 has 16 amino acids. The V and J ends lost 4 bases and 3 bases, in that order; junction bases with no gene match: 8. From germline, CDR1 is LGHNA and CDR2 YSLEER. CDR3 protein: CASSPGAGGWTDTQYF. The CDR3 DNA reads as TGCGCCAGCAGCCCTGGAGCGGGGGGATGGACAGATACGCAGTATTTT.

The table lists this clone with a few counts. This chain links TRBV12-5 with TRBJ2-1; 7 bases map to TRBD2. V shed 7 bases, J shed 7 bases, and the junction held 7 bases outside the gene matches. Germline V lookup: CDR1 LGHNT, CDR2 FRNRAP. There are 13 residues in the CDR3. The CDR3 DNA reads as TGTGCTAGTGAAAATGGGGGGGGGAATGAGCAGTTCTTC. It codes for CASENGGGNEQFF.

This rearrangement joins TRBV5-4 to TRBJ1-1; the match to TRBD1 covers 7 bases. This CDR3 comprises 15 residues. The V gene's germline CDR1 is SGHNT and CDR2 YYREEE (reference sequence). Germline trimming cut 0 bases from V and 1 base from J; bases unmatched to any gene: 3. CDR3 residues: CASSLGQGGNTEAFF. The CDR3 DNA sequence: TGTGCCAGCAGCTTGGGCCAGGGGGGGAACACTGAAGCTTTCTTT.

The chain couples TRBV23-1 to TRBJ2-7; TRBD1 aligns across 9 bases. TRBV23-1 is an ORF for which the function is uncertain. The V segment lost 6 bases and the J segment 1 base; nucleotides outside the gene matches: 7. This CDR3 has 15 amino acids. The CDR3: CASSKQGAGSYEQYF. The DNA for the CDR3 is TGCGCCAGCAGCAAACAGGGGGCGGGTTCCTACGAGCAGTACTTC.

The chain's CDR3 is CASSSGTGYNQPQHF. CDR3 coding DNA: TGTGCCAGCAGCTCCGGGACAGGCTACAATCAGCCCCAGCATTTT. The V and J genes are TRBV28 and TRBJ1-5; 8 bases match TRBD1. The germline gives CDR1 MDHEN, CDR2 SYDVKM. Losses at the gene ends were 6 bases for V and 3 bases for J; bases not matched to a gene: 7. The CDR3 runs to 15 residues.

V gene TRBV28 combines with J gene TRBJ1-3, with D unclear. CDR3 size: 15 residues. CDR1 is MDHEN, CDR2 SYDVKM, per germline. The V end lost 2 bases, the J end lost 0 bases, and 8 bases lay between the germline ends. The CDR3 nucleotides read TGTGCCAGCAGTTTACAGTTTGACTCTGGAAACACCATATATTTT. It specifies CASSLQFDSGNTIYF.

The chain combines TRBV11-3 with TRBJ2-1; 11 bases are shared with TRBD1. This CDR3 has 19 residues. Germline assignment: CDR1 SGHNT and CDR2 YENEEA. V trimming: 1 base; J trimming: 3 bases; junction bases outside the gene matches: 11. The chain's CDR3 is CASSLGWVRDRGDYNEQFF. The CDR3 DNA sequence: TGTGCCAGCAGCTTAGGGTGGGTTAGGGACAGGGGGGACTACAATGAGCAGTTCTTC.

This chain links TRBV5-1 with TRBJ2-1, with D possibly TRBD2 on 7 matching bases. The CDR3 length is 16 residues. Trimming removed 0 bases from V and 5 bases from J, with 15 bases in between. Germline V gene data show CDR1 as SGHRS and CDR2 as YFSETQ. CDR3 in amino acids: CASSLGPQGTNNEQFF. The CDR3 nucleotides are TGCGCCAGCAGCTTGGGTCCGCAGGGGACTAACAATGAGCAGTTCTTC.